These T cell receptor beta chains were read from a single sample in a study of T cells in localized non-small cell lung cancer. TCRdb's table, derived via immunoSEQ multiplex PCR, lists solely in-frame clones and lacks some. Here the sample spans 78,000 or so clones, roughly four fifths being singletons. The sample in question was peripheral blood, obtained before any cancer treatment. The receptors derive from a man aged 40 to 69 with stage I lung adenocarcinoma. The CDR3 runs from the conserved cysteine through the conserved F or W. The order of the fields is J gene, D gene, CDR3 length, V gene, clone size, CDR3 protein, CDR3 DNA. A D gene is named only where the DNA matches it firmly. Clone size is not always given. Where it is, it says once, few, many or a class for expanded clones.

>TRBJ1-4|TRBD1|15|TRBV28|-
CASSLAGGDNEKLFF
TGTGCCAGCAGTTTGGCAGGGGGAGATAATGAAAAACTGTTTTTT
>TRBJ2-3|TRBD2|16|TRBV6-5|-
CASSSLAGGLFDTQYF
TGTGCCAGCAGTTCCTTAGCGGGGGGGCTTTTTGATACGCAGTATTTT
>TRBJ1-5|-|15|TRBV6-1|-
CASLLTADSNQPQHF
TGTGCCAGCCTACTGACGGCTGATAGCAATCAGCCCCAGCATTTT
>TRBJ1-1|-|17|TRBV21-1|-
CASSKEDRDPLNTEAFF
TGTGCCAGCAGCAAGGAGGACCGAGACCCGTTAAACACTGAAGCTTTCTTT
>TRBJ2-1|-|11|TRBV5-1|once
CASSLESEQFF
TGCGCCAGCAGCTTGGAGTCCGAGCAGTTCTTC
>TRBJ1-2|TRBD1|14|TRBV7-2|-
CASSSRDRDYGYTF
TGTGCCAGCAGCTCGCGGGACAGGGACTATGGCTACACCTTC
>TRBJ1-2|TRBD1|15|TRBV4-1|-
CASSLGDREGDGYTF
TGCGCCAGCAGCCTGGGGGACAGGGAGGGGGATGGCTACACCTTC
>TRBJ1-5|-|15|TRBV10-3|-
CAISESVGSNQPQHF
TGTGCCATCAGTGAGTCGGTGGGGAGCAATCAGCCCCAGCATTTT
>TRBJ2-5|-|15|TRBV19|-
CASSIWGRTGETQYF
TGTGCCAGTAGTATATGGGGGCGGACGGGAGAGACCCAGTACTTC
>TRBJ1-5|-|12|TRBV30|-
CAWSVGKQPQHF
TGTGCCTGGAGTGTAGGGAAACAGCCCCAGCATTTT
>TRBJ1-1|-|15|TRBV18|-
CASSRIWGENTEAFF
TGTGCCAGCTCACGAATTTGGGGGGAAAACACTGAAGCTTTCTTT
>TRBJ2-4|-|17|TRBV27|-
CASSSTTGSRAKNIQYF
TGTGCCAGCAGTTCGACCACAGGGTCGAGAGCCAAAAACATTCAGTACTTC
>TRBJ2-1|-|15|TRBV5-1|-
CASSLTLVSRNEQFF
TGCGCCAGCAGCCTAACTCTTGTGAGCCGCAATGAGCAGTTCTTC
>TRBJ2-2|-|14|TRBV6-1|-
CASTPTSNTGELFF
TGTGCCAGCACCCCCACTTCGAACACCGGGGAGCTGTTTTTT
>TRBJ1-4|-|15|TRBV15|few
CATSADDRHNEKLFF
TGTGCCACCAGCGCGGACGACAGGCATAATGAAAAACTGTTTTTT
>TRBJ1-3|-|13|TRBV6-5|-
CASSRGGLGTIYF
TGTGCCAGCAGCAGGGGAGGTCTAGGCACCATATATTTT
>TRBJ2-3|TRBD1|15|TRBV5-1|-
CASSTDRTSTDTQYF
TGCGCCAGCAGCACGGACAGGACTAGCACAGATACGCAGTATTTT
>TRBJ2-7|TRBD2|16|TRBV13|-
CASSSGLAGLFAEQYF
TGTGCCAGCAGCTCCGGACTAGCGGGACTCTTTGCCGAGCAGTACTTC
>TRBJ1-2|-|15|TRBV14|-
CASSQGMGRAEGYTF
TGTGCCAGCAGCCAAGGAATGGGAAGGGCAGAAGGCTACACCTTC
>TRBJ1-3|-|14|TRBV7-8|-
CASSSRDGGNTIYF
TGTGCCAGCAGCTCCCGGGACGGGGGAAACACCATATATTTT
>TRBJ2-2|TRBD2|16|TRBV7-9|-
CASSSLAGGSTGELFF
TGTGCCAGCAGCTCCCTAGCGGGAGGGAGCACCGGGGAGCTGTTTTTT
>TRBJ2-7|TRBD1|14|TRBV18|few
CASSPRQGTYEQYF
TGTGCCAGCTCACCTCGACAGGGGACCTACGAGCAGTACTTC
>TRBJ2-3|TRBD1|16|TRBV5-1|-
CASSPGQGTSTDTQYF
TGCGCCAGCAGCCCGGGACAGGGAACTAGCACAGATACGCAGTATTTT
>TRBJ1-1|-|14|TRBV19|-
CASSRQGTNTEAFF
TGTGCCAGTAGCAGGCAGGGTACTAACACTGAAGCTTTCTTT
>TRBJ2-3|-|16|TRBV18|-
CASSPLSGTSTDTQYF
TGTGCCAGCTCACCACTGTCAGGTACTAGCACAGATACGCAGTATTTT
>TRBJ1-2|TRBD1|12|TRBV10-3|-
CAMRGRPDGYTF
TGTGCCATGAGGGGGCGCCCCGATGGCTACACCTTC
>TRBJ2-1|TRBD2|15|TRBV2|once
CASSSAGLAGDEQFF
TGTGCCAGCAGTTCCGCCGGACTAGCGGGGGATGAGCAGTTCTTC
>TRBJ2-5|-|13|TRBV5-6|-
CASSPFLWETQYF
TGTGCCAGCAGCCCTTTCTTATGGGAGACCCAGTACTTC
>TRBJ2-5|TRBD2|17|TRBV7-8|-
CASSLSGASGSTGTQYF
TGTGCCAGCAGCTTAAGCGGGGCTAGCGGGAGCACAGGGACCCAGTACTTC
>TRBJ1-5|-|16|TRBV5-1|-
CASSLSGIGSNQPQHF
TGCGCCAGCAGCTTATCTGGGATTGGAAGCAATCAGCCCCAGCATTTT
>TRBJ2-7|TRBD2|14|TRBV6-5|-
CASSIAGDSYEQYF
TGTGCCAGCAGCATAGCGGGAGACTCCTACGAGCAGTACTTC
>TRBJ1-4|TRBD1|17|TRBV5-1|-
CASSLGQGAATNEKLFF
TGCGCCAGCAGCTTGGGACAGGGGGCGGCAACTAATGAAAAACTGTTTTTT
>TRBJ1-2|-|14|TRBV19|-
CASRRGPSEDGYTF
TGTGCCAGTAGACGCGGGCCCAGCGAGGATGGCTACACCTTC
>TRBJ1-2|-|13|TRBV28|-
CASWSRRGYGYTF
TGTGCCAGCTGGTCCAGGCGTGGCTATGGCTACACCTTC
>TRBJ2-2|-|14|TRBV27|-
CASSLTANTGELFF
TGTGCCAGCAGTTTAACTGCGAACACCGGGGAGCTGTTTTTT
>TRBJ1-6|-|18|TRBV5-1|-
CASSLGTLSSSYNSPLHF
TGCGCCAGCAGCTTGGGGACTCTCTCCAGCTCCTATAATTCACCCCTCCACTTT